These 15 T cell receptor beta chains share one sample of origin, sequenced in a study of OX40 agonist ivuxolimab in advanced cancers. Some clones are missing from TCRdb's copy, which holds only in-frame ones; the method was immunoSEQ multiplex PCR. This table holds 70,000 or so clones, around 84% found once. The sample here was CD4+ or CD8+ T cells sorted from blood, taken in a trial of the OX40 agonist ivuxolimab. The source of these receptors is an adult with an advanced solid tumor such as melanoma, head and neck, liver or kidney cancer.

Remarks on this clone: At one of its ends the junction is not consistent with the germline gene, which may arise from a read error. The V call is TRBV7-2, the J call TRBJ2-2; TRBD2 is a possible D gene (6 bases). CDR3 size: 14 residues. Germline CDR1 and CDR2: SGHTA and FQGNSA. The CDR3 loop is CASSVAGGAGELFF. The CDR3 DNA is TGTGCCAGCAGCGTAGCCGGGGGAGCCGGGGAGCTGTTTTTT.

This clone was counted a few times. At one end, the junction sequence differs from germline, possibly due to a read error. In DNA, the CDR3 is TGTGCTAGCAGCTTAATGGGACAGTTCCAAGAGACCCAGTACTTC. This gives the protein CASSLMGQFQETQYF. The rearrangement links TRBV7-7 to TRBJ2-5; TRBD1 aligns across 7 bases. The CDR3 sequence is 15 residues long. Germline V gene data show CDR1 as SSHAT and CDR2 as FNYEAQ (reference sequence).

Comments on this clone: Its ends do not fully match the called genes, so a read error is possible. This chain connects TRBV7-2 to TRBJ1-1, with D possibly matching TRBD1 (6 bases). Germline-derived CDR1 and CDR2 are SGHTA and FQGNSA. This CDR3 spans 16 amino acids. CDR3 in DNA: TGTGCCAGCAGCCTAGCCGGCCGAGGGGGTAGGGTTGAAGCTTTCTTT. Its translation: CASSLAGRGGRVEAFF.

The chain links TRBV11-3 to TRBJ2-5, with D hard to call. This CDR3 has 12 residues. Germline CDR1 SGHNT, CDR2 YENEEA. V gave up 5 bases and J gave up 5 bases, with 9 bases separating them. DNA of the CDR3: TGTGCCAGCAGCCTTGGAACGGAGACCCAGTACTTC. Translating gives CASSLGTETQYF.

The CDR3 region is CATSTSGGNGYTF. The CDR3 DNA sequence: TGTGCCACCAGCACCTCGGGGGGGAATGGCTACACCTTC. The J gene is TRBJ1-2, the V gene TRBV15; TRBD1 might be the D (5 bases). Trimming cost V 4 bases and J 6 bases, with 12 bases left between them. The CDR3 totals 13 residues. Germline V lookup: CDR1 LNHNV, CDR2 YYDKDF (reference sequence).

The CDR3 loop reads CASSQSRLGSYEQYF. DNA for the CDR3: TGCGCCAGCAGCCAAAGCAGGCTGGGCTCCTACGAGCAGTACTTC. The chain is built from TRBV4-3 and TRBJ2-7; D call uncertain. Germline V gives CDR1 LGHNA, CDR2 YSLEER. Trimming shortened V by 2 bases and J by 0 bases, and 11 bases separated the two germline ends. The CDR3 loop spans 15 amino acids.

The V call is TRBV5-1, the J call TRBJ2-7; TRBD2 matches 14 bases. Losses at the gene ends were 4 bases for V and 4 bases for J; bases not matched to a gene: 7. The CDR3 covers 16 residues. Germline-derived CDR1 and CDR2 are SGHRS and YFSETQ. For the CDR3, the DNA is TGCGCCAGCAGCCCGGGACTAGCGGGAGCCACATACGAGCAGTACTTC. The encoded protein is CASSPGLAGATYEQYF. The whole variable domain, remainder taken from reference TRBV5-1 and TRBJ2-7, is KAGVTQTPRYLIKTRGQQVTLSCSPISGHRSVSWYQQTPGQGLQFLFEYFSETQRNKGNFPGRFSGRQFSNSRSEMNVSTLELGDSALYLCASSPGLAGATYEQYFGPGTRLTVT.

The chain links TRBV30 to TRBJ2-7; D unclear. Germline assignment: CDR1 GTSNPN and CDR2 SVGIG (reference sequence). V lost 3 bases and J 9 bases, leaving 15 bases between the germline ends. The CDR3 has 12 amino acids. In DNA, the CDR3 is TGTGCCTGGAGCCCGGCGACGCGGTGGCAGTACTTC. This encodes CAWSPATRWQYF.

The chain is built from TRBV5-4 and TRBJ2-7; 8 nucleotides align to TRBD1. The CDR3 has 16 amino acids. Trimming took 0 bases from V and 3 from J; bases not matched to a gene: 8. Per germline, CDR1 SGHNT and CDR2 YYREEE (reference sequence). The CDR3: CASSLDGDRRYYEQYF. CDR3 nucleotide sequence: TGTGCCAGCAGCTTGGACGGGGACAGGAGGTACTACGAGCAGTACTTC.

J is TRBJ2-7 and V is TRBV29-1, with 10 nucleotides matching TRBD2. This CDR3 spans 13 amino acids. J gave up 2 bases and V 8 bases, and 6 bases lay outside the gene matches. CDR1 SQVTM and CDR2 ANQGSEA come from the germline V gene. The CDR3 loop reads CSFRTSGTYEQYF. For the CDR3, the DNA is TGCAGCTTTAGGACTAGCGGCACCTACGAGCAGTACTTC.

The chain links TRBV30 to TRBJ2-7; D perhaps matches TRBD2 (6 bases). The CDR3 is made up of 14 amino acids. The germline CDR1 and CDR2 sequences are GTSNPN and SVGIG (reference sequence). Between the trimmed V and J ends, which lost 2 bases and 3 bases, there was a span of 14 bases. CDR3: CAWSLGWGDYEQYF. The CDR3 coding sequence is TGTGCCTGGAGTTTGGGATGGGGGGACTACGAGCAGTACTTC. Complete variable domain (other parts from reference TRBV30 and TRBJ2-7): SQTIHQWPATLVQPVGSPLSLECTVEGTSNPNLYWYRQAAGRGLQLLFYSVGIGQISSEVPQNLSASRPQDRQFILSSKKLLLSDSGFYLCAWSLGWGDYEQYFGPGTRLTVT.

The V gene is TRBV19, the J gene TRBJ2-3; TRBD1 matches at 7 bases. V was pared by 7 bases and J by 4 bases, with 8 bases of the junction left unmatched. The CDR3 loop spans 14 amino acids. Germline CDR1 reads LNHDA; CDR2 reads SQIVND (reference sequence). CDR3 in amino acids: CASTGRTGADTQYF. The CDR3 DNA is TGTGCCAGTACTGGGCGGACAGGCGCAGATACGCAGTATTTT. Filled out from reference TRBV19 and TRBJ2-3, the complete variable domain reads DGGITQSPKYLFRKEGQNVTLSCEQNLNHDAMYWYRQDPGQGLRLIYYSQIVNDFQKGDIAEGYSVSREKKESFPLTVTSAQKNPTAFYLCASTGRTGADTQYFGPGTRLTVL.

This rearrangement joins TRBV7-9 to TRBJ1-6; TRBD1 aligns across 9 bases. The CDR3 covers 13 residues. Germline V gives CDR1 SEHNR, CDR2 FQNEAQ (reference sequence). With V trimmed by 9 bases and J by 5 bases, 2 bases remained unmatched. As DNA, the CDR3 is TGTGCCAGTAGGACAGGGGATAATTCACCCCTCCACTTT. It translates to CASRTGDNSPLHF.

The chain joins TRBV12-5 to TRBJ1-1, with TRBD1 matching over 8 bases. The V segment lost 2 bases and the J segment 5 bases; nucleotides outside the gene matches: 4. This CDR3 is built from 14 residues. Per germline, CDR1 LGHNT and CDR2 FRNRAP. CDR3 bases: TGTGCTAGTGGTTTGCAGGGGGCTTCAACTGAAGCTTTCTTT. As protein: CASGLQGASTEAFF.

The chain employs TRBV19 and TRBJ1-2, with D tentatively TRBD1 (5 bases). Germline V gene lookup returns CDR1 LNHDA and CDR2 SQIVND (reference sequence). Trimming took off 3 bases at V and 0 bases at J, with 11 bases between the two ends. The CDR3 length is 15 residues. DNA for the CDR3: TGTGCCAGTAGTATCCCAGGGAGCGCTAACTATGGCTACACCTTC. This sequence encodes CASSIPGSANYGYTF.